This TCR beta chain was captured by sequencing in a study of shared clonotypes between healthy human individuals. Many counts were recorded for this clone. Several immunoSEQ 96-well plates shared each subset's DNA, each plate a replicate. TCRdb keeps only in-frame clones here, not all; method: immunoSEQ multiplex PCR. Of about 730,000 clones in the sample, roughly two thirds were seen once. The germline gives CDR1 MRHNA, CDR2 SNTAGT. J was trimmed by 1 base and V by 6 bases; bases with no gene match: 2. The CDR3 contains 13 residues. The chain uses TRBV6-4 and TRBJ1-2; 7 bases map to TRBD1. The sequence was obtained from a woman in her 30s in good health. Sequenced sample: memory CD4+ T cells sorted from blood. Subset noted: CD45RA-negative fraction. The CDR3 loop is CASSRDSNYGYTF. The CDR3 DNA reads as TGTGCCAGCAGCCGGGACAGTAACTATGGCTACACCTTC.